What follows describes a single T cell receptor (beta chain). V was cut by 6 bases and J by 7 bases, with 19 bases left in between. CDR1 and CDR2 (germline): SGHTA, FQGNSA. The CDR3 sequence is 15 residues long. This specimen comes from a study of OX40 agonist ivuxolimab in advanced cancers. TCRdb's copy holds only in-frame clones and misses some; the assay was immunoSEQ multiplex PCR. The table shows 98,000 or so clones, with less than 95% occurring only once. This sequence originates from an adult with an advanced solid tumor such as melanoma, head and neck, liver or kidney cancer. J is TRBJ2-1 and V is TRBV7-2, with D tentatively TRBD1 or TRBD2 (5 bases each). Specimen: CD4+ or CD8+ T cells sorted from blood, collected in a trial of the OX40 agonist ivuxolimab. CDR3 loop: CASSFTRDGANEQFF. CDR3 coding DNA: TGTGCCAGCAGTTTTACCCGGGACGGAGCTAATGAGCAGTTCTTC.